This T cell receptor (beta chain) was profiled in a study of cytomegalovirus exposure and HLA in healthy donors. Findings of the study overall: CMV serostatus was the sole immune exposure data available.

The study ran its PCR with 60 Vbeta and 13 Jbeta primers. TCRdb's table, derived via immunoSEQ multiplex PCR, lists solely in-frame clones and lacks some. The sample has some 160,000 clones; around three quarters are singletons. This CDR3 has 15 amino acids. Per germline, CDR1 WSHSY and CDR2 SAAADI. J was trimmed by 5 bases and V by 4 bases; bases with no gene match: 9. As concerns this clone: Its antigen is unknown.

Sequencing input: PBMCs. This rearrangement joins TRBV10-2 to TRBJ2-5; 8 positions match TRBD1. This clonotype was obtained from a woman aged 35 to 49 in good health and CMV-seronegative. The chain's CDR3 is CASSGVRTGKETQYF. DNA of the CDR3: TGCGCCAGCAGTGGGGTACGGACAGGGAAGGAGACCCAGTACTTC.